These 23 T cell receptor beta chains share one sample of origin, sequenced in a study of T cells after yellow fever vaccination. TCRdb fed the 5' RACE reads into MiXCR, producing one record per CDR3 protein. This table holds roughly 500,000 distinct CDR3 sequences, less than 20% found once. This specimen was PBMCs, taken 15 days after the yellow fever booster vaccination. Receptors originate from a man aged 25 to 40 who received the YFV17D yellow fever vaccine.

This chain's CDR3 is CSASKGGGSNTEAFF. CDR3 nucleotide sequence: TGCAGTGCTAGTAAAGGGGGCGGATCGAACACTGAAGCTTTCTTT. This chain joins TRBV20-1 and TRBJ1-1, with TRBD1 identical over 7 bases. The CDR3 is made up of 15 amino acids. With 3 bases clipped from V and 1 base from J, the junction kept 8 bases outside the gene matches. From germline, CDR1 is DFQATT and CDR2 SNEGSKA (reference sequence).

This clonotype showed up just a few times. The chain uses TRBV10-3 and TRBJ1-1; 11 positions agree with TRBD1. CDR3 size: 14 residues. CDR1 is ENHRY, CDR2 SYGVKD, per germline. V lost 6 bases, J lost 6 bases, and 6 bases stayed unmatched. The CDR3 spells CAISTDRGLAEAFF. The CDR3 DNA follows: TGTGCCATCAGCACGGACAGGGGGCTCGCTGAAGCTTTCTTT.

In this sample, this clonotype turned up a few times. In DNA, the CDR3 is TGTGCCAGCAGCTCTCTTAGGGGACGCACCGGGGAGCTGTTTTTT. It translates to CASSSLRGRTGELFF. This sequence joins TRBV7-2 and TRBJ2-2, with D possibly being TRBD1 or TRBD2 (5 bases each). CDR3 length: 15 residues. V lost 4 bases, J lost 4 bases, and 13 bases lay in between. Germline values: CDR1 SGHTA, CDR2 FQGNSA.

The gene calls are TRBV3-1 and TRBJ1-1, with a tentative D call TRBD1 (6 bases). Trimming removed 3 bases at V and 6 bases at J, with 11 bases between. CDR1 is LGHDT, CDR2 YNNKEL, per germline (reference sequence). The CDR3 loop spans 13 amino acids. CDR3 coding DNA: TGTGCCAGCAGCCAGGAGGGGGGATCTGAAGCTTTCTTT. Residues: CASSQEGGSEAFF.

This clonotype came up a few times. V gene TRBV27 combines with J gene TRBJ2-3, with D perhaps given as TRBD1 or TRBD2 (5 bases each). Per germline, CDR1 MNHEY and CDR2 SMNVEV (reference sequence). CDR3 length: 18 residues. V was trimmed by 0 bases and J by 1 base, leaving 17 bases between them. CDR3 bases: TGTGCCAGCAGTTTATCTCCTCACGGGGCTGTTGGCACAGATACGCAGTATTTT. It encodes CASSLSPHGAVGTDTQYF.

This clonotype showed up just a few times. This chain links TRBV6-2 or TRBV6-3 with TRBJ1-1; D uncertain. CDR3 size: 14 residues. Trimming removed 8 bases from V and 7 bases from J, with 20 bases in between. CDR1 MNHEY and CDR2 SVGEGT come from the germline V gene. CDR3 coding DNA: TGTGCCAGCTGCGATAGCTACAGCCGAGGTGAAGCTTTCTTT. Amino acids: CASCDSYSRGEAFF.

This clonotype was picked up a small number of times. This rearrangement joins TRBV10-2 to TRBJ2-7; 9 nucleotides agree with TRBD1. The CDR3 extends over 16 amino acids. Germline lookup yields CDR1 WSHSY and CDR2 SAAADI. The trim removed 5 bases at V and 1 base at J, leaving 9 bases unmatched. CDR3 nucleotides: TGCGCCAGCAGTTACAACCCGGGACAGGGATCCTACGAGCAGTACTTC. It yields the protein CASSYNPGQGSYEQYF.

The chain recombines TRBV12-3 or TRBV12-4 with TRBJ2-1, with unresolved D. This CDR3 comprises 16 residues. The V end was cut by 2 bases, the J end by 4 bases, with 15 bases between. CDR3 residues: CASSLRASRFYNEQFF. The CDR3 coding sequence is TGTGCCAGCAGTTTACGGGCTAGTAGATTTTACAATGAGCAGTTCTTC.

This clonotype was seen only a few times. The gene calls are TRBV28 and TRBJ2-1; 9 bases are a match to TRBD1. The germline gives CDR1 MDHEN, CDR2 SYDVKM. The length of the CDR3 is 15 residues. After removal of 4 bases from V and 7 bases from J, the junction contained 8 bases not matched to a gene. Written as DNA, the CDR3 is TGTGCCAGCAGTTCCCCCGGGACAGGGAATAATGAGCAGTTCTTC. This encodes CASSSPGTGNNEQFF.

The CDR3 here is CASSQVSEQFF. CDR3 sequence (DNA): TGTGCCAGCAGCCAAGTAAGTGAGCAGTTCTTC. This chain connects TRBV3-1 to TRBJ2-1; D gene uncertain. CDR1 LGHDT and CDR2 YNNKEL come from the germline V gene (reference sequence). The CDR3 length is 11 residues. With 1 base removed from V and 9 bases from J, the gap between germline ends came to 4 bases.

The chain has TRBV7-9 and TRBJ2-2; possibly TRBD2 for D (5 bases). Germline-derived CDR1 and CDR2 are SEHNR and FQNEAQ (reference sequence). This CDR3 is built from 15 residues. The ends were cut back, 4 bases at V and 5 bases at J, with 14 bases in the middle. The CDR3 coding sequence is TGTGCCAGCAGCTACCAGACGGGGATTACCGGGGAGCTGTTTTTT. This encodes CASSYQTGITGELFF.

CDR3 DNA sequence: TGTGCCAGCAGCCCCGGGCTCCTCTTCTCTGGAAACACCATATATTTT. It encodes CASSPGLLFSGNTIYF. The chain joins TRBV13 to TRBJ1-3; unclear D gene. Germline V gene lookup returns CDR1 PRHDT and CDR2 FYEKMQ (reference sequence). This CDR3 spans 16 amino acids. V was trimmed by 5 bases and J by 0 bases, leaving 14 bases between them. Full variable domain (remainder filled in from reference TRBV13 and TRBJ1-3): AAGVIQSPRHLIKEKRETATLKCYPIPRHDTVYWYQQGPGQDPQFLISFYEKMQSDKGSIPDRFSAQQFSDYHSELNMSSLELGDSALYFCASSPGLLFSGNTIYFGEGSWLTVV.

The chain links TRBV6-2 or TRBV6-3 to TRBJ2-1; tentative D call: TRBD1 (8 bases). V was trimmed by 4 bases and J by 6 bases, leaving 16 bases between them. The CDR3 covers 15 residues. Germline-derived CDR1 and CDR2 are MNHEY and SVGEGT. CDR3 sequence reads: CASSLDRVAGNEQFF. The CDR3 DNA reads as TGTGCCAGCAGTTTGGACAGGGTAGCGGGCAATGAGCAGTTCTTC.

The CDR3 is CSARVQNTQYF. The CDR3, as DNA: TGCAGTGCTAGGGTTCAGAATACGCAGTATTTT. The J gene is TRBJ2-3, the V gene TRBV20-1; D is undetermined. The V end was cut by 3 bases, the J end by 7 bases, with 8 bases between. This CDR3 region has 11 residues. CDR1 and CDR2 (germline): DFQATT, SNEGSKA (reference sequence).

The chain has TRBV25-1 and TRBJ1-2; D possibly corresponds to TRBD1 (6 bases). V lost 2 bases and J 6 bases, leaving 13 bases between the germline ends. The CDR3 contains 14 residues. Germline lookup yields CDR1 MGHDK and CDR2 SYGVNS. The CDR3 DNA reads as TGTGCCAGCAGTGAACCTGGACAGACGGATGGCTACACCTTC. This translates into CASSEPGQTDGYTF.

V is TRBV19 and J is TRBJ2-1, with D maybe TRBD1 (6 bases). CDR1 LNHDA and CDR2 SQIVND come from the germline V gene (reference sequence). Trimming pared 4 bases from V and 4 bases from J, leaving 17 bases between. This CDR3 is 16 amino acids long. CDR3 residues: CASSRQDSHGYNEQFF. The CDR3 nucleotides read TGTGCCAGTAGTAGGCAGGACAGCCACGGTTACAATGAGCAGTTCTTC. Variable domain in full (rest from reference TRBV19 and TRBJ2-1): DGGITQSPKYLFRKEGQNVTLSCEQNLNHDAMYWYRQDPGQGLRLIYYSQIVNDFQKGDIAEGYSVSREKKESFPLTVTSAQKNPTAFYLCASSRQDSHGYNEQFFGPGTRLTVL.

This chain uses TRBV7-9 with TRBJ1-2, with D maybe TRBD1 (6 bases). V was cut by 5 bases and J by 7 bases, with 23 bases left in between. The CDR3 totals 16 residues. The V gene's germline CDR1 is SEHNR and CDR2 FQNEAQ (reference sequence). The CDR3 region is CASSVGDPGEAGGYTF. In DNA form, the CDR3 reads TGTGCCAGCAGCGTAGGGGACCCAGGGGAGGCTGGTGGCTACACCTTC.

This clonotype was counted a few times. The chain carries TRBV10-3 and TRBJ2-7; D is undetermined. V was shortened by 0 bases and J by 3 bases, with 6 bases between the two germline ends. The CDR3 loop spans 13 amino acids. Germline lookup yields CDR1 ENHRY and CDR2 SYGVKD. As DNA, the CDR3 is TGTGCCATCAGTGAGTCTAACAGCTACGAGCAGTACTTC. It translates to CAISESNSYEQYF.

The chain employs TRBV12-3 or TRBV12-4 and TRBJ1-1; D might be TRBD1 (5 bases). This CDR3 is built from 11 residues. V lost 7 bases and J lost 13, with 16 bases in between. This CDR3 is CASTRGGVDFF. The CDR3 bases are TGTGCCAGCACCCGGGGGGGAGTGGATTTCTTT.

DNA for the CDR3: TGTGCCAGCAGTGATTCCCCGGCCAGGGGGGAGAACATTCAGTACTTC. This gives the protein CASSDSPARGENIQYF. V usage is TRBV25-1 and J usage is TRBJ2-4; D perhaps matches TRBD1 (7 bases). Per the germline V gene, CDR1 is MGHDK and CDR2 is SYGVNS. CDR3 length: 16 residues. V was trimmed by 3 bases and J by 7 bases, leaving 19 bases between them.

The gene calls are TRBV13 and TRBJ2-3; 9 nucleotides agree with TRBD2. The CDR3 is made up of 16 amino acids. Trimming cost V 7 bases and J 1 base; bases outside gene matches: 9. Germline V CDR1 and CDR2: PRHDT, FYEKMQ (reference sequence). DNA for the CDR3: TGTGCCAGCAACTCCGGGACTAGCAGGCGCACAGATACGCAGTATTTT. It yields the protein CASNSGTSRRTDTQYF.

This clonotype was seen a few times. This chain uses TRBV7-9 with TRBJ2-2, with 8 bases fitting TRBD2. V shed 1 base and J 7 bases; nucleotides not matched to a gene: 11. Germline CDR1 reads SEHNR; CDR2 reads FQNEAQ (reference sequence). The CDR3 contains 17 residues. The CDR3 region is CASSLVAASGSGGELFF. CDR3 bases: TGTGCCAGCAGCTTAGTGGCGGCGAGCGGGAGCGGCGGGGAGCTGTTTTTT.

This clonotype showed up just a few times. The rearrangement joins TRBV23-1 to TRBJ2-7; 7 bases are a match to TRBD1. TRBV23-1 is given ORF status, its function remaining uncertain. The V segment lost 6 bases and the J segment 2 bases; nucleotides outside the gene matches: 13. The CDR3 loop spans 16 amino acids. CDR3 protein: CASRTDPGQQTYEQYF. In DNA form, the CDR3 reads TGCGCCAGCAGAACGGATCCGGGACAGCAGACCTACGAGCAGTACTTC.